This T cell receptor beta chain is from a study of blood T cell repertoires in COVID-19 (dated by TCRdb to 2019 to 2021). Regarding the study in general: The collaborator samples originated in the United States, Italy and Spain and spanned the acute and convalescent phases of COVID-19. The prospective study material was composed of cDNA or gDNA derived from T cells, B-cell-depleted T cells, or PBMCs. The dataset comprised deeply sampled blood TCRbeta repertoires from subjects exposed to, actively infected with, or recovered from COVID-19. A freely available public database, intended as a resource for researchers studying the immune response to SARS-CoV-2, is where the repertoires were released. The samples were drawn from the first 160 participants of the ongoing ImmuneRACE study and from over a thousand subjects provided by 6 global collaborators. A de-identified subject ID, COVID-19 status, age in years and sex were almost always included in the sample metadata. Where available, HLA class I and class II types were taken from metadata supplied by the sample provider and were not determined by assay-based typing.

Of note for this clone: The antigen it recognizes is unknown. Base qualities were left out, and no much larger clone turns up one base away.

Overall study outcomes, separate from this receptor: The quantity of clinical and demographic metadata differed by source and by participant and was supplied without curation.

The germline V gene encodes CDR1 SGHAT and CDR2 FQDESV (reference sequence). V is cut by 3 bases and J by 0 bases, and the space between the germline ends is 11 bases. From its cysteine to its phenylalanine, the CDR3 spans 16 amino acids. Only the CDR3 part of the read is kept: 48 bases, read in frame from the first base. A second Seattle source provided samples from volunteer blood donors who had recovered from COVID-19. Collaborating institutions collected whole blood in K2EDTA tubes following their own protocols. For TCRbeta analysis, collaborators shipped samples in one of three forms: frozen whole blood, isolated PBMCs, or DNA extracted from either of those sample types. TCRbeta CDR3 regions were amplified from genomic DNA by means of the immunoSEQ Assay, a bias-controlled multiplex PCR. The original methods were these. The number of nucleated cells in each sample was estimated from the amplification of reference gene primers within the assay. Sequence reads were collapsed and filtered to measure the absolute abundance of every unique TCRbeta CDR3 rearrangement. Productive Simpson clonality was computed per sample as the square root of Simpson's diversity index over productive rearrangements. TCRdb holds this immuneACCESS table with in-frame rearrangements only. Some clones are missing; in checked studies, unresolved V genes explain under half, and the rest has no known cause. For V, J and clone size, that table is used; D and trimming come from the DNA. The sample table contains hundreds of thousands of clones; only one count was recorded for 88% of them. The ten largest clones add up to 6.9% of the sample.

The clonotype originates from a woman in her thirties who had recovered from COVID-19. Sequencing was carried out using peripheral blood. Recombination joined TRBV11-1 with TRBJ1-4, and the D gene may be TRBD1, 6 bases matching. The DNA sequence is TGTGCCAGCAGCTTGGACAGCTTAACAACTAATGAAAAACTGTTTTTT. Translated, it reads CASSLDSLTTNEKLFF.